Below, 28 T cell receptor beta chains from the same sample are listed, as sequenced in a study of post-analysis software for immune sequencing data. Whole-study findings and limits: Compared with controls, patients had more of 4 or 5 TRBV segments, including TRBV5-6, TRBV5-1 and TRBV20-1.

These receptors' targets are unknown. The library was made from cDNA and included unique molecular identifiers. One entry per CDR3 protein, called by TCRdb with MiXCR from the PCR reads. The sample includes roughly 600,000 distinct CDR3 sequences, roughly 40% of them seen just once. The sequenced sample consisted of blood. The origin of the receptors is a girl aged 5 to 17 with multiple sclerosis.

The rearrangement uses TRBV12-3 or TRBV12-4 and TRBJ2-5; D remains ambiguous. V lost 4 bases to trimming and J lost 3 bases, with 18 bases between them. The CDR3 is made up of 16 amino acids. The CDR3 nucleotides are TGTGCCAGCAGTTCAGCCCGACAACCTCGGGAAGAGACCCAGTACTTC. Translation: CASSSARQPREETQYF.

The chain combines TRBV10-3 with TRBJ2-1; D might be TRBD1 or TRBD2, each matching 5 bases. Germline V gives CDR1 ENHRY, CDR2 SYGVKD. The CDR3 has 12 residues. V shed 8 bases and J shed 8 bases, with 13 bases lying between them. CDR3 coding DNA: TGTGCCATCGGGGACGGGGTCGATGAGCAGTTCTTC. As protein: CAIGDGVDEQFF.

There are a few counts of this clonotype. V is TRBV2 and J is TRBJ2-7, with D tentatively TRBD1 or TRBD2 (5 bases each). The CDR3 runs 13 residues. Germline loops: CDR1 SNHLY, CDR2 FYNNEI. V lost 1 base and J lost 2, with 6 bases in between. The CDR3 DNA sequence: TGTGCCAGCAGTGAAGGAGGGGCCTACGAGCAGTACTTC. This sequence encodes CASSEGGAYEQYF.

This clonotype was observed once. This rearrangement joins TRBV5-1 to TRBJ1-1; 7 nucleotides agree with TRBD1. Germline V gene lookup returns CDR1 SGHRS and CDR2 YFSETQ. The ends lost 0 bases at V and 8 bases at J; junction bases unmatched: 7. The CDR3 consists of 14 residues. The CDR3 sequence is CASSLGPLDREAFF. Here the CDR3 DNA reads TGCGCCAGCAGCTTGGGGCCCCTGGACAGGGAAGCTTTCTTT.

This clonotype was recorded at least ten times. This chain links TRBV12-3 or TRBV12-4 with TRBJ1-2; 9 bases line up with TRBD1. J lost 6 bases, V lost 3 bases, and 2 bases had no gene match. This CDR3 region has 13 residues. DNA of the CDR3: TGTGCCAGCAGTTTGGGACAGGGAAATGGCTACACCTTC. Encoded protein: CASSLGQGNGYTF.

V gene TRBV2 combines with J gene TRBJ2-2, with D uncertain. Germline V gene sequence: CDR1 SNHLY, CDR2 FYNNEI. V lost 7 bases and J lost 3, with 12 bases in between. The CDR3 consists of 14 residues. CDR3 in amino acids: CASTAQKYTGELFF. The DNA for the CDR3 is TGTGCCAGCACGGCTCAGAAATACACCGGGGAGCTGTTTTTT.

The chain uses TRBV10-3 and TRBJ2-2; D uncertain. The CDR3 covers 19 residues. Germline CDR1 is ENHRY and CDR2 is SYGVKD. V gave up 3 bases and J gave up 2 bases, with 22 bases separating them. The CDR3 DNA reads TGTGCCATCAGTGAACTCGACTCGGCCAACTCCTCAAACACCGGGGAGCTGTTTTTT. This encodes CAISELDSANSSNTGELFF.

The chain employs TRBV6-5 and TRBJ1-6, with TRBD1 matching over 9 bases. There are 18 residues in the CDR3. Germline V lookup: CDR1 MNHEY, CDR2 SVGAGI. V was pared by 2 bases and J by 9 bases, with 14 bases of the junction left unmatched. The CDR3 here is CASSYRGPQGARGSPLHF. As DNA, the CDR3 is TGTGCCAGCAGTTACAGGGGGCCACAGGGGGCGCGCGGTTCACCCCTCCACTTT.

This clonotype was seen once. The chain carries TRBV5-5 and TRBJ2-1, with 9 bases identical to TRBD2. V lost 0 bases to trimming and J lost 7 bases; unmatched junction nucleotides: 8. Germline V lookup: CDR1 SGHKS, CDR2 YYEKEE (reference sequence). The CDR3 runs to 16 residues. CDR3 amino acids: CASSLVAGALKNEQFF. CDR3 nucleotide sequence: TGTGCCAGCAGCTTGGTAGCGGGGGCATTGAAAAATGAGCAGTTCTTC.

This clonotype was picked up a small number of times. This rearrangement joins TRBV11-2 to TRBJ2-1, with D perhaps TRBD2 (6 bases). The CDR3 is made up of 14 amino acids. Trimming removed 1 base from V and 7 bases from J, with 11 bases in between. The germline gives CDR1 SGHAT, CDR2 FQNNGV. CDR3 coding DNA: TGTGCCAGCAGCTTAGTCCCCCGGGGGAATGAGCAGTTCTTC. This sequence encodes CASSLVPRGNEQFF.

V gene TRBV3-1 combines with J gene TRBJ1-1; D might be TRBD1 (5 bases). The CDR3 has 18 amino acids. V shed 2 bases and J shed 1 base, with 20 bases lying between them. CDR1 and CDR2 from the germline V gene are LGHDT and YNNKEL (reference sequence). DNA of the CDR3: TGTGCCAGCAGCCAAACTTTACGGGGCAGCAGGTCGAACACTGAAGCTTTCTTT. Its protein product is CASSQTLRGSRSNTEAFF. The variable domain in full, completed from reference TRBV3-1 and TRBJ1-1, reads DTAVSQTPKYLVTQMGNDKSIKCEQNLGHDTMYWYKQDSKKFLKIMFSYNNKELIINETVPNRFSPKSPDKAHLNLHINSLELGDSAVYFCASSQTLRGSRSNTEAFFGQGTRLTVV.

This chain links TRBV5-6 with TRBJ2-5, with 7 bases that match TRBD1. The DNA end is a closer match to TRBJ2-7, so the J assignment may be wrong. CDR1 and CDR2 (germline): SGHDT, YYEEEE. CDR3 length: 14 amino acids. CDR3 bases: TGTGCCAGCAGCTTGAAGGGGACAGTCTACGAGCAGTACTTC. This sequence encodes CASSLKGTVYEQYF.

The chain links TRBV20-1 to TRBJ2-7; D tentatively reads TRBD1 or TRBD2 (5 bases each). Trimming took off 6 bases at V and 4 bases at J, with 19 bases between the two ends. This CDR3 has 14 amino acids. CDR1 is DFQATT, CDR2 SNEGSKA, per germline (reference sequence). The CDR3 sequence: CSAAEGNSAYEQYF. The CDR3 DNA reads as TGCAGTGCCGCAGAGGGGAATAGCGCTTACGAGCAGTACTTC.

The genes are TRBV5-1 and TRBJ2-5; 9 bases line up with TRBD1. CDR3 length equals 14 residues. The V gene end was trimmed by 4 bases and the J gene end by 7 bases; junction bases not matched to a gene: 8. Germline lookup yields CDR1 SGHRS and CDR2 YFSETQ. This chain's CDR3 is CASSPKQGAGTQYF. The CDR3 nucleotides are TGCGCCAGCAGCCCAAAACAGGGGGCTGGGACCCAGTACTTC.

The chain joins TRBV11-2 to TRBJ2-1; D is ambiguous. V was shortened by 8 bases and J by 5 bases, with 10 bases between the two germline ends. The CDR3 loop spans 12 amino acids. The V gene's germline CDR1 is SGHAT and CDR2 FQNNGV. For the CDR3, the DNA is TGTGCCAGCGGAAGAATAGACAATGAGCAGTTCTTC. This codes for CASGRIDNEQFF.

This clonotype was found once. This CDR3 reads CASSQVTSGSEQYF. For the CDR3, the DNA is TGCGCCAGCAGCCAAGTAACTAGCGGGAGCGAGCAGTACTTC. The chain uses TRBV4-1 and TRBJ2-5; 11 bases are shared with TRBD2. The end of the DNA aligns better with TRBJ2-7, so the J call may be wrong. CDR3 length equals 14 residues. CDR1 and CDR2 from the germline V gene are MGHRA and YSYEKL.

The chain links TRBV20-1 to TRBJ1-2, with D tentatively TRBD1 (6 bases). Per germline, CDR1 DFQATT and CDR2 SNEGSKA (reference sequence). This CDR3 spans 13 amino acids. V lost 3 bases, J lost 4 bases, and 12 bases lay in between. Here the CDR3 reads CSARVQGPYGYTF. In DNA form, the CDR3 reads TGCAGTGCTAGGGTACAGGGTCCCTATGGCTACACCTTC.

This clonotype showed up just a few times. This sequence joins TRBV6-4 and TRBJ2-1, with 11 bases lining up with TRBD1. The J segment lost 6 bases and the V segment lost 3 bases, leaving 4 bases of the junction unmatched. CDR3 length equals 15 residues. Germline V gene lookup returns CDR1 MRHNA and CDR2 SNTAGT. The CDR3 protein is CASSESGTGGNEQFF. The CDR3 nucleotides are TGTGCCAGCAGTGAGTCCGGGACAGGGGGCAATGAGCAGTTCTTC.

The rearrangement links TRBV11-2 to TRBJ2-4, with D tentatively TRBD1 (5 bases). The CDR3 consists of 18 residues. The germline CDR1 and CDR2 sequences are SGHAT and FQNNGV. Trimming removed 6 bases at V and 1 base at J, with 22 bases between. CDR3 in amino acids: CASSHLSGPRQAKNIQYF. Written as DNA, the CDR3 is TGTGCCAGCAGTCATTTGTCCGGGCCGCGACAGGCCAAAAACATTCAGTACTTC. Based on the CDR3 plus reference TRBV11-2 and TRBJ2-4, the full variable domain is EAGVAQSPRYKIIEKRQSVAFWCNPISGHATLYWYQQILGQGPKLLIQFQNNGVVDDSQLPKDRFSAERLKGVDSTLKIQPAKLEDSAVYLCASSHLSGPRQAKNIQYFGAGTRLSVL.

The chain links TRBV29-1 to TRBJ2-5; possible D gene TRBD2, 6 bases. This CDR3 is 14 amino acids long. The germline V gene has CDR1 SQVTM and CDR2 ANQGSEA. With 6 bases removed from V and 4 bases from J, the gap between germline ends came to 18 bases. CDR3 residues: CSVGGPPPGETQYF. DNA of the CDR3: TGCAGCGTCGGGGGTCCTCCTCCGGGAGAGACCCAGTACTTC.

This rearrangement joins TRBV5-1 to TRBJ2-6; 9 positions agree with TRBD1. CDR1 and CDR2 (germline): SGHRS, YFSETQ. The CDR3 covers 15 residues. J gave up 8 bases and V 2 bases, and 5 bases lay outside the gene matches. CDR3 protein: CASSFGDRVTNVLTF. CDR3 nucleotides: TGCGCCAGCAGCTTTGGGGACAGGGTGACCAACGTCCTGACTTTC.

The DNA for the CDR3 is TGTGCCAGCAGCCAAGGACAGGCCGCCAGGATTAATGAAAAACTGTTTTTT. Translation gives CASSQGQAARINEKLFF. The rearrangement links TRBV3-1 to TRBJ1-4; D may be TRBD1 (6 bases). V lost 1 base and J lost 4, with 16 bases in between. Per the germline V gene, CDR1 is LGHDT and CDR2 is YNNKEL (reference sequence). CDR3 size: 17 residues.

In the case of this clonotype: The junction shows a germline mismatch at one end, possibly a read error. The chain combines TRBV12-3 or TRBV12-4 with TRBJ2-3, with TRBD2 matching 10 bases. This CDR3 has 14 amino acids. The chain's CDR3 is CASSLAGVSDTQYF. CDR3 coding DNA: TGTGCCAGCAGTCTAGCGGGAGTGTCAGATACGCAGTATTTT.

The rearrangement links TRBV6-1 to TRBJ1-4, with TRBD1 identical over 7 bases. CDR1 is MNHNS and CDR2 is SASEGT in the germline V gene. Trimming at V came to 3 bases and at J to 6 bases, leaving 16 bases not matched to a gene. The length of the CDR3 is 18 residues. The CDR3 DNA sequence: TGTGCCAGCAGTGATCCGACAGGGCCGCGGCTGCAGGATGAAAAACTGTTTTTT. Its protein product is CASSDPTGPRLQDEKLFF.

This clonotype came up a few times. The chain has TRBV4-2 and TRBJ2-1; no definite D call. Germline-derived CDR1 and CDR2 are LGHNA and YNFKEQ. The ends were cut back, 0 bases at V and 3 bases at J, with 15 bases in the middle. This CDR3 has 17 residues. CDR3 in DNA: TGTGCCAGCAGCCAAGATGGAATGGGGTATTTCTACAATGAGCAGTTCTTC. Residues: CASSQDGMGYFYNEQFF.

This clonotype was counted ten times or more. The genes are TRBV6-4 and TRBJ2-6; D gene uncertain. The CDR3 consists of 14 residues. Germline CDR1 MRHNA, CDR2 SNTAGT. Trimming removed 2 bases at V and 0 bases at J, with 2 bases between. CDR3 amino acids: CASSDGSGANVLTF. The CDR3 nucleotides are TGTGCCAGCAGTGACGGCTCTGGGGCCAACGTCCTGACTTTC.

This clonotype was seen a few times. The chain uses TRBV6-6 and TRBJ2-1; TRBD2 matches at 8 bases. V was clipped by 4 bases and J by 6 bases; unmatched bases: 5. CDR1 and CDR2 from the germline V gene are MNHNY and SVGAGI (reference sequence). The CDR3 runs to 14 residues. CDR3 nucleotides: TGTGCCAGCAGTTCCGGGACTAGAGGCAATGAGCAGTTCTTC. Translating gives CASSSGTRGNEQFF.

There are a few counts of this clonotype. The CDR3 protein is CASSSVRGRADTQYF. DNA of the CDR3: TGTGCCAGCAGCTCTGTTCGGGGGCGGGCAGATACGCAGTATTTT. V is TRBV5-5 and J is TRBJ2-3; D assignment may be TRBD1 or TRBD2 (6 bases each). CDR3 length equals 15 residues. The V and J ends lost 3 bases and 4 bases respectively, with 15 bases between them. CDR1 is SGHKS, CDR2 YYEKEE, per germline (reference sequence).